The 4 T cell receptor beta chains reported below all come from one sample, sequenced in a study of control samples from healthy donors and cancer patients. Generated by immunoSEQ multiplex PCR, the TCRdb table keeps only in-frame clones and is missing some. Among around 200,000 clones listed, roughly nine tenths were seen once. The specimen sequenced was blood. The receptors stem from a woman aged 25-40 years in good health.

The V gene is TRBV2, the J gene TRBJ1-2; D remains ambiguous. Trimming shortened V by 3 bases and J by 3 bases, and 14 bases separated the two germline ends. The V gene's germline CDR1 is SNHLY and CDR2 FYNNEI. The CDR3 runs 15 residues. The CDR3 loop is CASSDPGRTYYGYTF. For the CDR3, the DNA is TGTGCCAGCAGTGATCCCGGGCGGACTTACTATGGCTACACCTTC.

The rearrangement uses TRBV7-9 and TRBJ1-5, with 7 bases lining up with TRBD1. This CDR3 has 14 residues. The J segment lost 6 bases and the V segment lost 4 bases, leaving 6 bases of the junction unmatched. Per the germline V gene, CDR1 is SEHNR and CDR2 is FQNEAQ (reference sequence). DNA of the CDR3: TGTGCCAGCAGCTCCGACAGGGAGCGTCAGCCCCAGCATTTT. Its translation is CASSSDRERQPQHF.

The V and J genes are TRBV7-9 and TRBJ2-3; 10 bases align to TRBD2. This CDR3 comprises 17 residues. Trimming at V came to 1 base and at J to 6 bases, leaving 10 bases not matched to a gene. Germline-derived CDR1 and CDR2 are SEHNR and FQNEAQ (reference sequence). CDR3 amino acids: CASSLGVVRLAGDTQYF. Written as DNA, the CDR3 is TGTGCCAGCAGCTTAGGGGTCGTGAGACTAGCGGGTGATACGCAGTATTTT.

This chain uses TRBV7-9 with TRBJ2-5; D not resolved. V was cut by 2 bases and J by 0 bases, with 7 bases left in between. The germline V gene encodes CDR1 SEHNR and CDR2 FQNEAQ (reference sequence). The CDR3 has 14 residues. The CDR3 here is CASSLSPYQETQYF. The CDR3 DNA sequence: TGTGCCAGCAGCTTATCTCCCTACCAAGAGACCCAGTACTTC.